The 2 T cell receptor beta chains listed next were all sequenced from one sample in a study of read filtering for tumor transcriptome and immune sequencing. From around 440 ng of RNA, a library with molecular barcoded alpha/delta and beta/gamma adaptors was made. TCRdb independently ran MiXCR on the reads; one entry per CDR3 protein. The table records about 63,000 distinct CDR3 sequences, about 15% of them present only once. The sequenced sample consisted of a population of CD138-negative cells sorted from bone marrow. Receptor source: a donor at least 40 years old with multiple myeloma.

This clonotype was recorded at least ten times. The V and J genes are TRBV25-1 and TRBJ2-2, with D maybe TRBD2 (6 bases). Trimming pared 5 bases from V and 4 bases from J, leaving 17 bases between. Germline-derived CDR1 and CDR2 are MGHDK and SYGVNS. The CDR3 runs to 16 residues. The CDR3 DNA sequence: TGTGCCAGCAGTCCTTCGCGGGATAGAGGCACCGGGGAGCTGTTTTTT. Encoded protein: CASSPSRDRGTGELFF. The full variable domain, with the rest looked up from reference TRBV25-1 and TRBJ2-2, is EADIYQTPRYLVIGTGKKITLECSQTMGHDKMYWYQQDPGMELHLIHYSYGVNSTEKGDLSSESTVSRIRTEHFPLTLESARPSHTSQYLCASSPSRDRGTGELFFGEGSRLTVL.

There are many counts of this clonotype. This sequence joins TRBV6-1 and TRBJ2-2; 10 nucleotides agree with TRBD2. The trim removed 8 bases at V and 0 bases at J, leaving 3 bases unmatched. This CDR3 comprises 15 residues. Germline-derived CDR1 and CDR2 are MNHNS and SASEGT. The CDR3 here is CASRGLAANTGELFF. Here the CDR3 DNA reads TGTGCCAGCCGTGGACTAGCGGCGAACACCGGGGAGCTGTTTTTT.